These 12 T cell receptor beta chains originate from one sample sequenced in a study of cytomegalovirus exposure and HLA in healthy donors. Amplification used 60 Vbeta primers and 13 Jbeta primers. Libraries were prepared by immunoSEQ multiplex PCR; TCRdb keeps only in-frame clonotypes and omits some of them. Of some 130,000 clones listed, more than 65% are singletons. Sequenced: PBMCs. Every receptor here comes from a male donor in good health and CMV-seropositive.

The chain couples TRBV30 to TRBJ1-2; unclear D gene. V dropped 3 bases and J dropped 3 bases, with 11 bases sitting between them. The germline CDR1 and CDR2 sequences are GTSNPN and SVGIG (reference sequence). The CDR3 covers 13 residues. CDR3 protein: CAWSVDQDYGYTF. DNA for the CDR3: TGTGCCTGGAGCGTCGACCAGGACTATGGCTACACCTTC.

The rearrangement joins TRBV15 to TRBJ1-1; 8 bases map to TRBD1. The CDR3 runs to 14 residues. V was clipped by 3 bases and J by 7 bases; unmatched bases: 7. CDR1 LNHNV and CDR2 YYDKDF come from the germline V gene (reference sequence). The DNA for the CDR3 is TGTGCCACCAGCAGGGTATCAGGGGGCGGTGAAGCTTTCTTT. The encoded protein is CATSRVSGGGEAFF.

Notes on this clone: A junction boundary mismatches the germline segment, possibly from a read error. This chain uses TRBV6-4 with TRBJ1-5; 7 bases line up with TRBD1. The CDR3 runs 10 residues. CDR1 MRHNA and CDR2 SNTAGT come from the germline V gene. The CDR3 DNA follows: TGTGCCAGAGGGAAGGGGGCTCGCGGCTTT. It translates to CARGKGARGF.

This CDR3 is CASSLRTGGSRRSEAFF. The CDR3 DNA reads TGCGCCAGCAGCTTGAGGACAGGGGGGAGTAGGCGGTCTGAAGCTTTCTTT. The rearrangement links TRBV5-1 to TRBJ1-1, with 10 bases lining up with TRBD1. The CDR3 sequence is 17 residues long. CDR1 and CDR2 (germline): SGHRS, YFSETQ. Trimming removed 1 base from V and 6 bases from J; junction bases left unmatched: 12.

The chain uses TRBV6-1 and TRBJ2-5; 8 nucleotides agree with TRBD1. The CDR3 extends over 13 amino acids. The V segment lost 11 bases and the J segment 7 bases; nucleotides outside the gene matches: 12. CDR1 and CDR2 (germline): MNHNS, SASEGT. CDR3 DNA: TGTGCCGGCGGACAGGGACGAAGGGGGACCCAGTACTTC. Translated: CAGGQGRRGTQYF.

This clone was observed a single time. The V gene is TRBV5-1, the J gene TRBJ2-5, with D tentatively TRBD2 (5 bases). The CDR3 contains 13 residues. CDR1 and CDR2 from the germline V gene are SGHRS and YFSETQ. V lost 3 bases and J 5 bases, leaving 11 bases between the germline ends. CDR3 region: CASSSGTAETQYF. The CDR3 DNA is TGCGCCAGCAGCTCGGGAACGGCGGAGACCCAGTACTTC.

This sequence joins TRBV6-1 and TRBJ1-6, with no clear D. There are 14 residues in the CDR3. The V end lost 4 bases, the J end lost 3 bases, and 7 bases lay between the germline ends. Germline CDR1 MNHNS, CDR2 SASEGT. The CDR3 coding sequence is TGTGCCAGCAGTGCCCCTTACTATAATTCACCCCTCCACTTT. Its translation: CASSAPYYNSPLHF.

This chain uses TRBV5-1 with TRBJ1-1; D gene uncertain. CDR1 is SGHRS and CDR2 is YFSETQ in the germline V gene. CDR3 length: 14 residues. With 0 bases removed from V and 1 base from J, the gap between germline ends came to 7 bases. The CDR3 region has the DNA TGCGCCAGCAGCTTGGTAGCGCAGAACACTGAAGCTTTCTTT. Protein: CASSLVAQNTEAFF.

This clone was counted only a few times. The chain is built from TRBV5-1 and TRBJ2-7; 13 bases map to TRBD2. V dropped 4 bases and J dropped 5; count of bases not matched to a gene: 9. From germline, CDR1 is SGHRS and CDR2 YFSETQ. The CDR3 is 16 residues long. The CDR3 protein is CASSIGLAGVLDEQYF. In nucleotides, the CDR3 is TGCGCCAGCAGCATAGGACTAGCGGGAGTCCTCGACGAGCAGTACTTC. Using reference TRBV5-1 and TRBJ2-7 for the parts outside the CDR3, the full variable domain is KAGVTQTPRYLIKTRGQQVTLSCSPISGHRSVSWYQQTPGQGLQFLFEYFSETQRNKGNFPGRFSGRQFSNSRSEMNVSTLELGDSALYLCASSIGLAGVLDEQYFGPGTRLTVT.

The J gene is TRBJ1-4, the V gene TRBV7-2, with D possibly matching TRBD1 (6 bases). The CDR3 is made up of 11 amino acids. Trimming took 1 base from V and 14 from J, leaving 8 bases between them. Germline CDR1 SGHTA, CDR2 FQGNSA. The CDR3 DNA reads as TGTGCCAGCAGCTTAGGGGGGCCCCTGTTTTTT. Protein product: CASSLGGPLFF.

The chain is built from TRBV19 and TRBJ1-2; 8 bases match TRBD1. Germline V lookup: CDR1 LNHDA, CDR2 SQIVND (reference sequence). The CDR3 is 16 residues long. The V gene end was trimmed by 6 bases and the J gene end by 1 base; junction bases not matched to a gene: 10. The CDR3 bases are TGTGCCAGTAGGGACTTCCGGACAGGGAGTAACTATGGCTACACCTTC. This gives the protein CASRDFRTGSNYGYTF. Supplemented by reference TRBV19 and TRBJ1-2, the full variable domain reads DGGITQSPKYLFRKEGQNVTLSCEQNLNHDAMYWYRQDPGQGLRLIYYSQIVNDFQKGDIAEGYSVSREKKESFPLTVTSAQKNPTAFYLCASRDFRTGSNYGYTFGSGTRLTVV.

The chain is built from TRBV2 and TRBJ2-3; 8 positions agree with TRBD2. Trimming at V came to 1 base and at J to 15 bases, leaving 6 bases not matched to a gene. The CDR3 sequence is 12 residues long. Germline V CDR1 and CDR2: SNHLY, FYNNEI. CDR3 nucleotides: TGTGCCAGCAGTGAAGATGGGACTAGTTTCTATTTT. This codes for CASSEDGTSFYF. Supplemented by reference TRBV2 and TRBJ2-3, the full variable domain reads EPEVTQTPSHQVTQMGQEVILRCVPISNHLYFYWYRQILGQKVEFLVSFYNNEISEKSEIFDDQFSVERPDGSNFTLKIRSTKLEDSAMYFCASSEDGTSFYFGPGTRLTVL.